The rows below give T cell receptor beta chains drawn from one sample of a study of blood T cell repertoires in COVID-19. TCRdb keeps only in-frame clones here, not all; method: immunoSEQ multiplex PCR. The table lists some 130,000 clones, approximately 80% of them singletons. The sequencing sample was made of peripheral blood. The receptors shown here come from a man aged 70-80 years with acute or convalescent COVID-19. Each CDR3 is given with its conserved first and last residue. Fields, in order: J gene, V gene, CDR3 protein.

TRBJ2-6 | TRBV28 | CASSFGLTGANVLTF
TRBJ1-2 | TRBV5-6 | CASSLGGTRGRGYTF
TRBJ1-6 | TRBV12-3/TRBV12-4 | CASSPGQSTPLHF
TRBJ1-5 | TRBV19 | CASNSRGLELPQHF
TRBJ2-1 | TRBV6-4 | CASSDSGGNTYNEQFF
TRBJ1-5 | TRBV19 | CTSSIVGQGTGKQPQHF
TRBJ1-6 | TRBV18 | CASSQQGDYNSPLHF
TRBJ1-2 | TRBV7-9 | CASSFSGASGYTF
TRBJ2-3 | TRBV7-8 | CASSLRGVWGDTQYF
TRBJ1-2 | TRBV24-1 | CATSPSGDYGYTF
TRBJ2-3 | TRBV13 | CASSLDGGGETDTQYF
TRBJ1-2 | TRBV6-6 | CASRPGGHGYTF
TRBJ1-6 | TRBV23-1 | CASSQRPDRTHSYNSPLHF
TRBJ2-3 | TRBV9 | CASSVSGGTSTDTQYF
TRBJ1-1 | TRBV7-9 | CASSSQGTRQNTEAFF
TRBJ2-7 | TRBV7-3 | CASSLGAGREQYF
TRBJ2-1 | TRBV5-1 | CASSLEAGSSYNEQFF
TRBJ1-2 | TRBV19 | CASKQGQGVFGGYTF
TRBJ1-1 | TRBV6-6 | CASSYPAGTEAFF
TRBJ2-5 | TRBV19 | CASRPGNQETQYF
TRBJ2-7 | TRBV28 | CASSLYRTGAAEQYF
TRBJ1-1 | TRBV5-1 | CASSFGAQSTEAFF
TRBJ1-5 | TRBV18 | CASSPPNRGLIIKQPQHF
TRBJ2-7 | TRBV7-9 | CASSAPGLGNYEQYF
TRBJ2-7 | TRBV5-1 | CASSGGTYEQYF
TRBJ2-2 | TRBV7-9 | CASTTPGQAGELFF
TRBJ2-2 | TRBV6-6 | CASRRLDNRGTGELFF
TRBJ2-5 | TRBV27 | CASSSLTRLKETQYF
TRBJ1-4 | TRBV30 | CAWTPVINEKLFF
TRBJ1-1 | TRBV3-1/TRBV3-2 | CASSHAKGQGLNTEAFF
TRBJ1-3 | TRBV6-1 | CASREDRAGNTIYF
TRBJ1-1 | TRBV2 | CASSEQTEAFF
TRBJ1-2 | TRBV2 | CASSDPRKGAGGYTF
TRBJ1-2 | TRBV7-9 | CASSLGDSRGYTF
TRBJ2-2 | TRBV7-8 | CASSLGRGGKNTGELFF
TRBJ2-7 | TRBV5-5 | CASSLTGVLEQYF
TRBJ2-1 | TRBV10-3 | CAIRDKDSSYNEQFF
TRBJ1-2 | TRBV6-1 | CASSEEGQGMAGYTF
TRBJ1-6 | TRBV7-8 | CASSYQTGDNSPLHF
TRBJ2-3 | TRBV7-8 | CASSSVRRGFITDTQYF
TRBJ1-3 | TRBV9 | CASSVGTPGNTIYF